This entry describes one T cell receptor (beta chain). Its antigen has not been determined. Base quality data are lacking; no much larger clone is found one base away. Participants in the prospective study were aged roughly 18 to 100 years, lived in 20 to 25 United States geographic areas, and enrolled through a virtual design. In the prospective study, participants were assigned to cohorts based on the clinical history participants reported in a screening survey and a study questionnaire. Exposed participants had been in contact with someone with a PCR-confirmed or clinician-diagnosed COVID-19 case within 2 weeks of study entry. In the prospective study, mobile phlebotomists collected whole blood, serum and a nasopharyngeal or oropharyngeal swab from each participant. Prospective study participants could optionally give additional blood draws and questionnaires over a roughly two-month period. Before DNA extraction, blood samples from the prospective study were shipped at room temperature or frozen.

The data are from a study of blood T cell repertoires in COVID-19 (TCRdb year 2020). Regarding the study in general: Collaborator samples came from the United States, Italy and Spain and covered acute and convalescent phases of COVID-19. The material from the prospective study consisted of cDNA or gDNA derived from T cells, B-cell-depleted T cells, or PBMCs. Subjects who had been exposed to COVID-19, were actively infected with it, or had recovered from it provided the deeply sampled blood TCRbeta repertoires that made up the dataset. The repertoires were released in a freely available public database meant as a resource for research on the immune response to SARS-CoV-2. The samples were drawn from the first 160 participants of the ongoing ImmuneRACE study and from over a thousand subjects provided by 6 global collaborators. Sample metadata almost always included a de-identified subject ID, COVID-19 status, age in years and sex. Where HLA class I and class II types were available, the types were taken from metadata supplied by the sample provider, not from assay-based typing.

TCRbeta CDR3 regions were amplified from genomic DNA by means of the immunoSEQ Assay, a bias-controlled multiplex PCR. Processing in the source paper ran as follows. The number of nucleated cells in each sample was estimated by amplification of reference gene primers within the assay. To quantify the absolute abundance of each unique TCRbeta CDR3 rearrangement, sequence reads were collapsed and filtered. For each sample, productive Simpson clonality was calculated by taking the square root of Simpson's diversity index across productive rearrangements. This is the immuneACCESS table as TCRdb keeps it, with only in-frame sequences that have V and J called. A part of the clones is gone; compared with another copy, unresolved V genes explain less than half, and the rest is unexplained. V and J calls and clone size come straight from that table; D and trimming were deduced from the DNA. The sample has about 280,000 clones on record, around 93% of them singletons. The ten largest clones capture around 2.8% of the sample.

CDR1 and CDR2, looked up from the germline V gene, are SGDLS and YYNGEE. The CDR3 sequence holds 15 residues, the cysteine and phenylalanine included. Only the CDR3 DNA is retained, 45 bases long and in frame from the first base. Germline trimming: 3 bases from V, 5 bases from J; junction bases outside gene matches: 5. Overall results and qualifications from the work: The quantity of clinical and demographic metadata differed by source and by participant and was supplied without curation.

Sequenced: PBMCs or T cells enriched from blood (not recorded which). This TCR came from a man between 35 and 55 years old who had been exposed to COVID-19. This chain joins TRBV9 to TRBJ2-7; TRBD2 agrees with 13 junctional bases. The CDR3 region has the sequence CASSAGLAGDHEQYF. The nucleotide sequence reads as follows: TGTGCCAGCAGCGCAGGACTAGCGGGAGATCACGAGCAGTACTTC.